This T cell receptor beta chain was observed in a study of siplizumab effects on memory and regulatory T cells. The assay was immunoSEQ multiplex PCR, and TCRdb's table has in-frame clones only and misses some. The sample carries over 85,000 clones, roughly 92% recorded once. About this clone itself: Its matching antigen is unknown.

The ends were cut back, 5 bases at V and 2 bases at J, with 15 bases in the middle. CDR3 length equals 15 residues. The germline V gene has CDR1 LNHDA and CDR2 SQIVND (reference sequence). Study-level points and caveats: Roughly 75-95% of dividing CD4+ or CD8+ clones were without an attributable naive or memory phenotype. Alloreactive sequences traceable to unstimulated CD4+ memory cells declined significantly under siplizumab. Mappable CD4+ clones that were alloreactive averaged roughly 69% Treg-derived with siplizumab versus around 30% in controls.

The specimen sequenced was CD4+ T cells sorted from blood. The source of this sequence is a human donor in good health. The chain joins TRBV19 to TRBJ2-5; perhaps D is TRBD1 or TRBD2 (5 bases each). The DNA of the CDR3 is TGTGCCAGTAGTCCACCGGGACGTCCTCAAGAGACCCAGTACTTC. This encodes CASSPPGRPQETQYF.